These 30 T cell receptor beta chains share one sample of origin, sequenced in a study of T cell repertoires in cytomegalovirus infection. TCRdb re-derived calls from the reads in MiXCR, one entry per CDR3 protein. This table has about 250,000 distinct CDR3 sequences, roughly an eighth appearing once. The sample was PBMCs. The receptor source for this set is a human donor in good health (CMV status not recorded). Some clones in this sample may be carry-over from other donors' samples.

The chain carries TRBV11-3 and TRBJ2-2, with unresolved D. V lost 0 bases and J lost 4, with 6 bases in between. Germline V gene data show CDR1 as SGHNT and CDR2 as YENEEA. The CDR3 runs 14 residues. The CDR3 DNA sequence: TGTGCCAGCAGCTTAGATGGTAGCACCGGGGAGCTGTTTTTT. Translation: CASSLDGSTGELFF.

The rearrangement links TRBV4-3 to TRBJ1-2, with D possibly matching TRBD1 (6 bases). This CDR3 is built from 15 residues. CDR1 and CDR2 (germline): LGHNA, YSLEER. V lost 0 bases and J 8 bases, leaving 16 bases between the germline ends. The DNA for the CDR3 is TGCGCCAGCAGCCAAGACAGGGGAGGCTTTCGAGGCTACACCTTC. Its translation: CASSQDRGGFRGYTF.

This clonotype has at least ten counts. V and J are TRBV6-1 and TRBJ1-1, with D perhaps TRBD1 (6 bases). Trimming removed 10 bases at V and 5 bases at J, with 17 bases between. The CDR3 spans 13 residues. The germline gives CDR1 MNHNS, CDR2 SASEGT. The chain's CDR3 is CAIFSPQGTEAFF. In DNA, the CDR3 is TGTGCCATCTTCAGCCCACAGGGAACTGAAGCTTTCTTT.

In its sample, this clonotype was seen many times. The rearrangement uses TRBV28 and TRBJ2-1, with no clear D. Germline loops: CDR1 MDHEN, CDR2 SYDVKM. Between the trimmed V and J ends, which lost 6 bases and 4 bases, there was a span of 10 bases. The CDR3 covers 13 residues. The CDR3: CASRGLEYNEQFF. CDR3 DNA sequence: TGTGCCAGCAGGGGCCTTGAGTACAATGAGCAGTTCTTC.

This clonotype was picked up many times. This chain uses TRBV7-9 with TRBJ2-3; D is perhaps TRBD1 (6 bases). The CDR3 is 13 residues long. V dropped 4 bases and J dropped 4 bases, with 9 bases sitting between them. Germline loops: CDR1 SEHNR, CDR2 FQNEAQ (reference sequence). The CDR3 coding sequence is TGTGCCAGCAGCTCTAGACAGGCAGATACGCAGTATTTT. It is translated as CASSSRQADTQYF.

This clonotype was observed many times. The rearrangement links TRBV6-1 to TRBJ2-1; TRBD1 might be the D (5 bases). The CDR3 consists of 13 residues. Per germline, CDR1 MNHNS and CDR2 SASEGT. V lost 6 bases to trimming and J lost 4 bases, with 10 bases between them. DNA of the CDR3: TGTGCCAGCAGAGGGGCTCTTTACAATGAGCAGTTCTTC. Its protein product is CASRGALYNEQFF.

The chain links TRBV11-3 to TRBJ2-1, with a tentative D call TRBD2 (5 bases). V shed 5 bases and J shed 1 base, with 12 bases lying between them. Germline V gives CDR1 SGHNT, CDR2 YENEEA. The CDR3 is made up of 15 amino acids. The CDR3 DNA sequence: TGTGCCAGCAGCACCGGAGGACCGTCCTACAATGAGCAGTTCTTC. Its protein product is CASSTGGPSYNEQFF.

This clonotype appeared many times. This rearrangement joins TRBV4-3 to TRBJ2-7; 11 positions match TRBD2. CDR1 and CDR2 (germline): LGHNA, YSLEER. The V gene end was trimmed by 8 bases and the J gene end by 3 bases; junction bases not matched to a gene: 21. The CDR3 covers 19 residues. DNA for the CDR3: TGCGCCAGCGGTTACCCCTTAGCGGGAGGGCCAGGGGTGGACTACGAGCAGTACTTC. It encodes CASGYPLAGGPGVDYEQYF.

This clonotype was recorded many times. This chain connects TRBV7-2 to TRBJ2-3, with 12 bases matching TRBD2. This CDR3 region has 15 residues. The ends lost 3 bases at V and 6 bases at J; junction bases unmatched: 4. Germline CDR1 and CDR2: SGHTA and FQGNSA. Written as DNA, the CDR3 is TGTGCCAGCAGCTTGCCTAGCGGGGGGGGGGATACGCAGTATTTT. Its protein is CASSLPSGGGDTQYF.

This clonotype came up a few times. The chain recombines TRBV20-1 with TRBJ1-2; D might be TRBD1 (5 bases). CDR3 size: 12 residues. V was cut by 6 bases and J by 2 bases, with 10 bases left in between. Per the germline V gene, CDR1 is DFQATT and CDR2 is SNEGSKA (reference sequence). Written as DNA, the CDR3 is TGCAGTGCCCGAGCAGGGAACTATGGCTACACCTTC. The encoded protein is CSARAGNYGYTF.

A few counts support this clonotype. The chain is built from TRBV20-1 and TRBJ2-5; D perhaps matches TRBD2 (7 bases). The CDR3 runs 15 residues. Per germline, CDR1 DFQATT and CDR2 SNEGSKA (reference sequence). V dropped 1 base and J dropped 5 bases, with 17 bases sitting between them. In nucleotides, the CDR3 is TGCAGTGCTAGAGTGGCGGGGGCCACTAGGGAGACCCAGTACTTC. It specifies CSARVAGATRETQYF.

V is TRBV3-1 and J is TRBJ1-2; D might be TRBD1 (5 bases). CDR1 LGHDT and CDR2 YNNKEL come from the germline V gene (reference sequence). Trimming shortened V by 4 bases and J by 6 bases, and 21 bases separated the two germline ends. The CDR3 contains 16 residues. The CDR3 DNA sequence: TGTGCCAGCAGCCTTAACCAGGTCTCTACGGGGCATGGCTACACCTTC. As protein: CASSLNQVSTGHGYTF.

This clonotype was detected a few times. This chain links TRBV28 with TRBJ2-5; a possible D gene is TRBD2 (5 bases). CDR1 and CDR2 from the germline V gene are MDHEN and SYDVKM. Trimming shortened V by 3 bases and J by 7 bases, and 6 bases separated the two germline ends. The CDR3 totals 11 residues. The CDR3 DNA follows: TGTGCCAGCAGTTTTGCGGGGACCCAGTACTTC. Protein sequence: CASSFAGTQYF. Full variable domain (missing parts from reference TRBV28 and TRBJ2-5): DVKVTQSSRYLVKRTGEKVFLECVQDMDHENMFWYRQDPGLGLRLIYFSYDVKMKEKGDIPEGYSVSREKKERFSLILESASTNQTSMYLCASSFAGTQYFGPGTRLLVL.

Ten or more counts support this clonotype. The V gene is TRBV6-5, the J gene TRBJ2-5; D may be TRBD1 or TRBD2 (5 bases each). The CDR3 contains 15 residues. CDR1 is MNHEY, CDR2 SVGAGI, per germline. Trimming removed 2 bases at V and 4 bases at J, with 14 bases between. The CDR3 sequence: CASSYERPGRETQYF. DNA for the CDR3: TGTGCCAGCAGTTACGAGCGGCCGGGGCGAGAGACCCAGTACTTC.

The table lists this clonotype with many counts. This rearrangement joins TRBV5-5 to TRBJ2-1; unclear D gene. Per germline, CDR1 SGHKS and CDR2 YYEKEE (reference sequence). The V end was cut by 2 bases, the J end by 4 bases, with 7 bases between. This CDR3 comprises 13 residues. The CDR3 region is CASSLTPYNEQFF. The CDR3 bases are TGTGCCAGCAGCTTAACACCATACAATGAGCAGTTCTTC.

V gene TRBV10-2 combines with J gene TRBJ1-5, with D possibly TRBD1 on 6 matching bases. V gave up 8 bases and J gave up 5 bases, with 10 bases separating them. This CDR3 comprises 12 residues. CDR1 is WSHSY and CDR2 is SAAADI in the germline V gene. CDR3 sequence reads: CASRDTDQPQHF. The CDR3 DNA reads as TGCGCCAGCCGGGACACCGATCAGCCCCAGCATTTT.

This clonotype has more than one count but fewer than ten. The V and J genes are TRBV28 and TRBJ1-5; D gene uncertain. Per germline, CDR1 MDHEN and CDR2 SYDVKM. The CDR3 contains 14 residues. V gave up 3 bases and J gave up 1 base, with 7 bases separating them. The CDR3 region has the DNA TGTGCCAGCAGTTTTACAGTAAGCAATCAGCCCCAGCATTTT. Translated, it gives CASSFTVSNQPQHF.

This clonotype was counted at least ten times. This chain uses TRBV7-2 with TRBJ2-7, with D tentatively TRBD1 (6 bases). The germline V gene encodes CDR1 SGHTA and CDR2 FQGNSA. Trimming left V 2 bases short and J 5 bases short, with 13 bases between. This CDR3 is built from 14 residues. In DNA form, the CDR3 reads TGTGCCAGCAGCTTATACAGGGAAGGTAACGAGCAGTACTTC. Translation: CASSLYREGNEQYF.

In this sample, this clonotype turned up a few times. The genes are TRBV20-1 and TRBJ2-1; 14 positions match TRBD2. The CDR3 is made up of 16 amino acids. V trimming: 5 bases; J trimming: 3 bases; junction bases outside the gene matches: 6. The germline CDR1 and CDR2 sequences are DFQATT and SNEGSKA (reference sequence). The CDR3 protein is CSAARTSGRSYNEQFF. CDR3 bases: TGCAGTGCTGCTAGGACTAGCGGGAGGAGCTACAATGAGCAGTTCTTC.

In its sample, this clonotype was seen many times. This chain's CDR3 is CASSTQRNYGYTF. CDR3 nucleotide sequence: TGTGCCAGCAGTACTCAGAGGAACTATGGCTACACCTTC. The rearrangement uses TRBV28 and TRBJ1-2; no definite D call. Trimming stripped 5 bases from V and 2 bases from J, with 9 bases between. The CDR3 length is 13 residues. Germline V lookup: CDR1 MDHEN, CDR2 SYDVKM.

This chain uses TRBV2 with TRBJ2-5; 7 positions agree with TRBD1. J lost 4 bases, V lost 2 bases, and 10 bases had no gene match. Germline V gene lookup returns CDR1 SNHLY and CDR2 FYNNEI. This CDR3 is 16 amino acids long. The CDR3 sequence is CASSEIQGKGRETQYF. DNA for the CDR3: TGTGCCAGCAGTGAAATACAGGGGAAGGGGCGAGAGACCCAGTACTTC.

J is TRBJ1-6 and V is TRBV14, with D possibly being TRBD1 (5 bases). This CDR3 has 15 residues. The germline V gene encodes CDR1 SGHDN and CDR2 FVKESK. Trimming took off 1 base at V and 6 bases at J, with 10 bases between the two ends. CDR3 nucleotides: TGTGCCAGCAGCCAAGGACGGGGGAGTAATTCACCCCTCCACTTT. It encodes CASSQGRGSNSPLHF. The full variable domain, completed using reference TRBV14 and TRBJ1-6, is EAGVTQFPSHSVIEKGQTVTLRCDPISGHDNLYWYRRVMGKEIKFLLHFVKESKQDESGMPNNRFLAERTGGTYSTLKVQPAELEDSGVYFCASSQGRGSNSPLHFGNGTRLTVT.

This chain connects TRBV30 to TRBJ2-7; D perhaps matches TRBD2 (6 bases). In germline, CDR1 is GTSNPN, CDR2 SVGIG (reference sequence). V was pared by 4 bases and J by 5 bases, with 9 bases between. The length of the CDR3 is 11 residues. For the CDR3, the DNA is TGTGCCTGGACCCGGAGGGACGAGCAGTACTTC. This sequence encodes CAWTRRDEQYF. Drawing the rest from reference TRBV30 and TRBJ2-7, the complete variable domain is SQTIHQWPATLVQPVGSPLSLECTVEGTSNPNLYWYRQAAGRGLQLLFYSVGIGQISSEVPQNLSASRPQDRQFILSSKKLLLSDSGFYLCAWTRRDEQYFGPGTRLTVT.

The chain couples TRBV15 to TRBJ2-5; perhaps TRBD2 as D (6 bases). This CDR3 contains 14 residues. Trimming removed 1 base at V and 4 bases at J, with 10 bases between. Germline V gene sequence: CDR1 LNHNV, CDR2 YYDKDF (reference sequence). The CDR3 region is CATSRGDGRETQYF. CDR3 in DNA: TGTGCCACCAGCAGAGGGGACGGGAGAGAGACCCAGTACTTC.

This clonotype was recorded many times. The chain combines TRBV4-1 with TRBJ1-2; 10 bases are a match to TRBD1. V shed 3 bases, J shed 8 bases, and the junction held 6 bases outside the gene matches. Germline assignment: CDR1 MGHRA and CDR2 YSYEKL. The CDR3 sequence is 14 residues long. CDR3 in amino acids: CASSQADRGHGYTF. The CDR3 DNA reads as TGCGCCAGCAGCCAGGCCGACAGGGGGCACGGCTACACCTTC.

This clonotype was picked up many times. The chain uses TRBV7-2 and TRBJ2-1; D is perhaps TRBD1 or TRBD2 (5 bases each). V was trimmed by 5 bases and J by 9 bases, leaving 11 bases between them. CDR1 is SGHTA and CDR2 is FQGNSA in the germline V gene. The CDR3 consists of 12 residues. CDR3 DNA sequence: TGTGCCAGCAGCGCCCGAGGGGTTGAGCAGTTCTTC. Translated, it gives CASSARGVEQFF.

The sample holds many counts of this clonotype. The V gene is TRBV19, the J gene TRBJ1-1, with 9 bases matching TRBD1. V was pared by 5 bases and J by 1 base, with 2 bases of the junction left unmatched. The length of the CDR3 is 14 residues. Germline loops: CDR1 LNHDA, CDR2 SQIVND (reference sequence). CDR3 nucleotide sequence: TGTGCCAGTAGTGCACAGGGGGCGAACACTGAAGCTTTCTTT. It specifies CASSAQGANTEAFF.

Many counts were recorded for this clonotype. CDR3 DNA: TGTGCCAGCAGCTTCGACTTCACAGATACGCAGTATTTT. It yields the protein CASSFDFTDTQYF. The chain uses TRBV7-2 and TRBJ2-3; no clear D gene. CDR3 length equals 13 residues. Trimming removed 3 bases from V and 2 bases from J, with 6 bases in between. CDR1 is SGHTA and CDR2 is FQGNSA in the germline V gene.

This rearrangement joins TRBV28 to TRBJ1-3; no firm D call. Trimming shortened V by 4 bases and J by 0 bases, and 16 bases separated the two germline ends. The CDR3 consists of 17 residues. Germline V gives CDR1 MDHEN, CDR2 SYDVKM. The CDR3 loop reads CASSSTRRLRSGNTIYF. The CDR3 nucleotides are TGTGCCAGCAGTTCCACCCGTAGATTACGCTCTGGAAACACCATATATTTT.

This clonotype was observed at least ten times. The chain joins TRBV27 to TRBJ1-5; TRBD1 is a possible D gene (6 bases). The CDR3 has 13 residues. V lost 5 bases, J lost 5 bases, and 10 bases lay in between. Germline CDR1 and CDR2: MNHEY and SMNVEV (reference sequence). CDR3 in DNA: TGTGCCAGCAGTCCACAGGGTCATCAGCCCCAGCATTTT. Its translation: CASSPQGHQPQHF.